This T cell receptor beta chain comes out of a study of human T cells and chemical hapten exposure. Looking at the study overall: Variation in per-sample TCR yields came mainly from small pooled library volume differences. General observations from the study: Controls had significantly fewer large CDR3 similarity clusters than were formed by expanded TCRs.

In the original workflow: There were a median of around 96,000 TCRs per sample, with a range from roughly 20,000 to 750,000. TCRdb reanalysed the RACE reads using MiXCR and keeps one entry per CDR3 protein. The V and J calls reflect TCRdb's pipeline rather than the authors' work. In the table there are 80,000 to 95,000 distinct CDR3 sequences, around 10% of which are singletons. Time point in this sample: patch test 2, 6 weeks after DPC sensitization. Treatment meaning: therapeutic diphenylcyclopropenone sensitization with weekly scalp DPC. Donors were 18 to 70-year-old alopecia patients suitable for DPC. This clonotype turned up a few times. Antigen unknown. CDR3 length: 14 amino acids. Deletions cut 2 bases from V and 2 bases from J, with 7 bases between.

Sample: whole blood, taken in connection with sensitization to the hapten diphenylcyclopropenone (DPC). The chain recombines TRBV12-3 or TRBV12-4 with TRBJ1-3; D ambiguous. This clonotype originated in a man younger than 35 with alopecia areata. Some clones in this sample may be carry-over from other donors' samples. CDR3 sequence: CASSLSGTGNTIYF. The DNA of the CDR3 is TGTGCCAGCAGTTTAAGTGGGACTGGAAACACCATATATTTT.